This TCR beta chain came from a study of T cells in Graves' hyperthyroidism and ophthalmopathy. Regarding the study as a whole: The model identified upcoming ophthalmopathy a median approximately six months ahead of onset.

TCR beta CDR3 regions were amplified from RNA. Researchers ran a first-round RT-PCR on the TCR CDR3 using the HTBI primer set. TCRdb redid the calling of the multiplex PCR reads with MiXCR, one entry per CDR3 protein. The table has 600,000 or so distinct CDR3 sequences, 16% seen once. The germline CDR1 and CDR2 sequences are SGHRS and YFSETQ. This CDR3 is built from 15 residues. This clonotype was found a few times. Its antigen is not identified. Germline is not matched at one junction end, which may reflect a read error. Aged 18 to 65, the patients had hyperthyroidism that was newly diagnosed and had lasted under 2 months. The study based diagnoses on clinical symptoms, serum thyroxine and TRAb, thyroid ultrasound and orbital computed tomography. PBMCs came from around 10 ml fresh peripheral blood.

The chain links TRBV5-1 to TRBJ2-3; D is perhaps TRBD1 or TRBD2 (5 bases each). This TCR was sampled from a woman aged 30 to 39 with Graves' hyperthyroidism. The sequenced sample was blood. The CDR3 region is CASTLAPDSGDTQYF. As DNA, the CDR3 is TGCGCCAGCACCTTGGCCCCCGACAGCGGCGATACGCAGTATTTT.